The 8 T cell receptor beta chains below come from one sample, sequenced in a study of blood T cell repertoires in COVID-19. Sequencing used immunoSEQ multiplex PCR; TCRdb keeps in-frame clones, though not all of them. The sample shows 70,000 to 80,000 clones, around 87% of them seen only once. What was sequenced was peripheral blood. Receptors originate from a human donor in a cohort sampled during active COVID-19.

The CDR3 spells CASSPDRALSYEQYF. Written as DNA, the CDR3 is TGTGCCAGCAGCCCTGACAGGGCGCTCTCCTACGAGCAGTACTTC. The V gene is TRBV7-9, the J gene TRBJ2-7; the match to TRBD1 covers 7 bases. CDR3 length: 15 residues. Germline CDR1 is SEHNR and CDR2 is FQNEAQ (reference sequence). The ends lost 5 bases at V and 0 bases at J; junction bases unmatched: 7. The entire variable domain, with the rest obtained from reference TRBV7-9 and TRBJ2-7, is as follows: DTGVSQNPRHKITKRGQNVTFRCDPISEHNRLYWYRQTLGQGPEFLTYFQNEAQLEKSRLLSDRFSAERPKGSFSTLEIQRTEQGDSAMYLCASSPDRALSYEQYFGPGTRLTVT.

This sequence joins TRBV29-1 and TRBJ2-3, with D perhaps TRBD1 (6 bases). Trimming shortened V by 6 bases and J by 1 base, and 14 bases separated the two germline ends. Germline V gives CDR1 SQVTM, CDR2 ANQGSEA. CDR3 length: 14 amino acids. The CDR3 nucleotides are TGCAGCGTCGTGCAGGGGTGGGGCACAGATACGCAGTATTTT. It is translated as CSVVQGWGTDTQYF.

The genes are TRBV9 and TRBJ1-1; TRBD1 might be the D (5 bases). V lost 4 bases and J lost 4, with 17 bases in between. The CDR3 is 15 amino acids. Germline V gene sequence: CDR1 SGDLS, CDR2 YYNGEE. The CDR3 sequence: CASSPTGSWGTEAFF. CDR3 in DNA: TGTGCCAGCAGCCCAACAGGCTCATGGGGCACTGAAGCTTTCTTT.

The CDR3 protein is CAWTPRWANEQYF. The CDR3 DNA is TGTGCCTGGACCCCGAGATGGGCCAACGAGCAGTACTTC. This chain joins TRBV30 and TRBJ2-7, with D hard to call. This CDR3 spans 13 amino acids. Trimming removed 4 bases at V and 5 bases at J, with 15 bases between. Germline values: CDR1 GTSNPN, CDR2 SVGIG (reference sequence).

The chain links TRBV27 to TRBJ1-2; D not certain. The CDR3 extends over 17 amino acids. The germline CDR1 and CDR2 sequences are MNHEY and SMNVEV (reference sequence). The V and J ends lost 3 bases and 5 bases respectively, with 22 bases between them. This CDR3 reads CASSLSGVGDAGYGYTF. For the CDR3, the DNA is TGTGCCAGCAGTTTGAGCGGGGTTGGAGACGCGGGATATGGCTACACCTTC.

This clone was seen a handful of times. This sequence joins TRBV3-1 (or the pseudogene TRBV3-2) and TRBJ1-5; D may be TRBD1 (6 bases). The V end lost 0 bases, the J end lost 7 bases, and 13 bases lay between the germline ends. Germline CDR1 reads LGHDT; CDR2 reads YNNKEL (reference sequence). There are 15 residues in the CDR3. CDR3 loop: CASSQEVGADQPQHF. In DNA form, the CDR3 reads TGTGCCAGCAGCCAAGAGGTGGGGGCAGACCAGCCCCAGCATTTT.

V is TRBV7-2 and J is TRBJ2-5, with 14 bases matching TRBD2. CDR1 and CDR2 (germline): SGHTA, FQGNSA. The CDR3 spans 18 residues. The junction had 8 bases not matched to a gene; V was cut back by 5 bases and J by 0 bases. The CDR3 DNA reads as TGTGCCAGCAGCACGGGACTAGCGGGGGTTAGGTACCAAGAGACCCAGTACTTC. This sequence encodes CASSTGLAGVRYQETQYF.

The chain employs TRBV6-5 and TRBJ2-5, with a possible D match to TRBD1 (6 bases). Germline V gene lookup returns CDR1 MNHEY and CDR2 SVGAGI. V shed 6 bases and J shed 0 bases, with 14 bases lying between them. The CDR3 runs 15 residues. CDR3 bases: TGTGCCAGCAGCCCCACCGGGACAAACCAAGAGACCCAGTACTTC. It is translated as CASSPTGTNQETQYF.